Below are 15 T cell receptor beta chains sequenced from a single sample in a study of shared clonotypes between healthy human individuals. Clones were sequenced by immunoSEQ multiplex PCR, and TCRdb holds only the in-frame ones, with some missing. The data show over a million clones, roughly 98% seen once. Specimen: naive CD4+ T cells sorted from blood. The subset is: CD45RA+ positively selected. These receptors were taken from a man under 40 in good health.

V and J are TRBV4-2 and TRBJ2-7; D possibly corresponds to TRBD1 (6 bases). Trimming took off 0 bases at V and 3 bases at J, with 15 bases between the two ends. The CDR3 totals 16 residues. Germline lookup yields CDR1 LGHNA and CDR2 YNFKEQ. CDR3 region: CASSQDHTGLSYEQYF. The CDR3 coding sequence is TGTGCCAGCAGCCAAGACCACACAGGGCTCAGCTACGAGCAGTACTTC.

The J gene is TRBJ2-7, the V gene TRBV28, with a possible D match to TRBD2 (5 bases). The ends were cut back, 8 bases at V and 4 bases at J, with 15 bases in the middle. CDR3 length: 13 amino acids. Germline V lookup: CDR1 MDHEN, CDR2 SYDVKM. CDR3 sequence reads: CASPRQPGYEQYF. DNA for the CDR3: TGTGCCAGCCCCCGCCAGCCGGGGTACGAGCAGTACTTC.

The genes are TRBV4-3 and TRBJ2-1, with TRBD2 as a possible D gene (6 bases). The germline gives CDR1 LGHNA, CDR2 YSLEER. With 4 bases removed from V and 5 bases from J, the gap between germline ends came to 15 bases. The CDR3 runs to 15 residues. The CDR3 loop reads CASSLGGTRHNEQFF. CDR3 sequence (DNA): TGCGCCAGCAGCCTTGGCGGGACTCGACACAATGAGCAGTTCTTC.

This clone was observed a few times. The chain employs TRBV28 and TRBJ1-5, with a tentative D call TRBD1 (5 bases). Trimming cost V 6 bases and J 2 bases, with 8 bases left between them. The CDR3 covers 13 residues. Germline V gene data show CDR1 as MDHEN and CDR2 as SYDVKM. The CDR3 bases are TGTGCCAGCAGCCAGGGAGGCAATCAGCCCCAGCATTTT. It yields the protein CASSQGGNQPQHF.

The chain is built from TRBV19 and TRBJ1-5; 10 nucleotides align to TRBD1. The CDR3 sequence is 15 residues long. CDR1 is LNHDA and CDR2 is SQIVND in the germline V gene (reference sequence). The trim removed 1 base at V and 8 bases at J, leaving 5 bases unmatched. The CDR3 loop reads CASSIVTGGAKPQHF. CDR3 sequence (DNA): TGTGCCAGTAGTATAGTGACAGGGGGCGCAAAGCCCCAGCATTTT. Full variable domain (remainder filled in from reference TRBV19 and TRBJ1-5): DGGITQSPKYLFRKEGQNVTLSCEQNLNHDAMYWYRQDPGQGLRLIYYSQIVNDFQKGDIAEGYSVSREKKESFPLTVTSAQKNPTAFYLCASSIVTGGAKPQHFGDGTRLSIL.

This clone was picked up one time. The CDR3: CASGVRGLAHNEQFF. In nucleotides, the CDR3 is TGTGCCAGCGGCGTAAGAGGACTAGCACACAATGAGCAGTTCTTC. V usage is TRBV28 and J usage is TRBJ2-1, with TRBD2 identical over 8 bases. Germline trimming cut 8 bases from V and 5 bases from J; bases unmatched to any gene: 11. Germline values: CDR1 MDHEN, CDR2 SYDVKM. The CDR3 contains 15 residues. Full variable domain (remainder filled in from reference TRBV28 and TRBJ2-1): DVKVTQSSRYLVKRTGEKVFLECVQDMDHENMFWYRQDPGLGLRLIYFSYDVKMKEKGDIPEGYSVSREKKERFSLILESASTNQTSMYLCASGVRGLAHNEQFFGPGTRLTVL.

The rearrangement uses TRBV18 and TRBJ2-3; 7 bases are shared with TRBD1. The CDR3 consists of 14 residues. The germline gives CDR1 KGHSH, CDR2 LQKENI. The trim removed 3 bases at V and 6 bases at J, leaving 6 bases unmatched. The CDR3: CASSPEGARDTQYF. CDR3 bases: TGTGCCAGCTCACCCGAGGGGGCCCGGGATACGCAGTATTTT.

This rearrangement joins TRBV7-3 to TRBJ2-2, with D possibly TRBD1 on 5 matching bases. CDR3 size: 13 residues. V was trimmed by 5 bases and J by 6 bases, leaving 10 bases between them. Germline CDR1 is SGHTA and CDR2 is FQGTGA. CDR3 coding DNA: TGTGCCAGCAGCCCCAGGGAATCCGGGGAGCTGTTTTTT. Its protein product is CASSPRESGELFF.

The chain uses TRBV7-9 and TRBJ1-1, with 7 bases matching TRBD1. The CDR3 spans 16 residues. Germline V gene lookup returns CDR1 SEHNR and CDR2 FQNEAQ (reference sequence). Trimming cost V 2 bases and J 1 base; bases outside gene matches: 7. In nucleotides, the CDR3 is TGTGCCAGCAGCTTACGGACCCCAGGGGGGAACACTGAAGCTTTCTTT. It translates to CASSLRTPGGNTEAFF.

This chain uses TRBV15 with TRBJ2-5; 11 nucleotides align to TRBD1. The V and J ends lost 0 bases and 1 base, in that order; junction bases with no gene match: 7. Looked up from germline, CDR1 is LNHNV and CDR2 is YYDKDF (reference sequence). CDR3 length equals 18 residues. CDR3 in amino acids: CATSREVGQGASQETQYF. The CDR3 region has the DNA TGTGCCACCAGCAGAGAAGTTGGACAGGGGGCATCCCAAGAGACCCAGTACTTC.

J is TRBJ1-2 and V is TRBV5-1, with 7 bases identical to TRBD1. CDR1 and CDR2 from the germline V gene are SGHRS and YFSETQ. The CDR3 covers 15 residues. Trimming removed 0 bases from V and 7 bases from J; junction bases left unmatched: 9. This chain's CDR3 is CASSLAGTDSAGYTF. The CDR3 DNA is TGCGCCAGCAGCTTGGCCGGGACAGATTCGGCTGGCTACACCTTC.

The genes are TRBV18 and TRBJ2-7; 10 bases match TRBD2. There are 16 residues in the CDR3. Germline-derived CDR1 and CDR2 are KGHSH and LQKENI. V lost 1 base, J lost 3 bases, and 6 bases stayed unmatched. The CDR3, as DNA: TGTGCCAGCTCACCACTAGGGCTAGCGGGAGTCTACGAGCAGTACTTC. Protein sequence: CASSPLGLAGVYEQYF.

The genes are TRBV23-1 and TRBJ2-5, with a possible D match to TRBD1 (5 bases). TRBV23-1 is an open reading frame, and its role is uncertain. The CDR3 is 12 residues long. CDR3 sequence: CAPAQGRETQYF. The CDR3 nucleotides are TGCGCTCCGGCCCAGGGAAGAGAGACCCAGTACTTC.

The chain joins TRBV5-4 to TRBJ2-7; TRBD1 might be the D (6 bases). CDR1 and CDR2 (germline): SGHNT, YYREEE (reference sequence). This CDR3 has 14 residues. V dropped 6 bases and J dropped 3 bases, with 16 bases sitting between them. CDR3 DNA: TGTGCCAGCACCAGGGGACCGGGTTACTACGAGCAGTACTTC. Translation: CASTRGPGYYEQYF.

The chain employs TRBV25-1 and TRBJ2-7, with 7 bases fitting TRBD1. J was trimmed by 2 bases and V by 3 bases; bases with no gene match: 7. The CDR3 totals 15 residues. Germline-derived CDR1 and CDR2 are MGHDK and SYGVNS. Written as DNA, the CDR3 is TGTGCCAGCAGTGACCCGGGACAGTCTACCTACGAGCAGTACTTC. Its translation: CASSDPGQSTYEQYF.